The TCR beta chain described here comes from a study of cytomegalovirus exposure and HLA in healthy donors. Trimming removed 1 base from V and 5 bases from J; junction bases left unmatched: 3. The CDR3 totals 15 residues. The germline CDR1 and CDR2 sequences are GTSNPN and SVGIG (reference sequence). Study findings and constraints: Reportedly, TCR beta sequences accurately predicted HLA-A and HLA-B alleles in most subjects. Usually a TCR sequence was rare, but some public TCRs were found in many donors.

With respect to this clone: Its antigen is unidentified.

The PCR ran on 60 Vbeta and 13 Jbeta primers. The assay was immunoSEQ multiplex PCR, and TCRdb's table has in-frame clones only and misses some. The sample carries 150,000 to 200,000 clones, more than 65% recorded once. Sequenced sample: PBMCs. The receptor was isolated from a woman in her 50s in good health and CMV-seronegative. The rearrangement uses TRBV30 and TRBJ2-3, with TRBD2 matching over 13 bases. CDR3 residues: CAWSGGLAGVDTQYF. Here the CDR3 DNA reads TGTGCCTGGAGTGGCGGACTAGCGGGAGTAGATACGCAGTATTTT.